This TCR beta chain was found in a study of cytomegalovirus exposure and HLA in healthy donors (TCRdb year 2017). At the level of the whole study: An earlier analysis of 587 of the donors reported 276 Gb of sequence data and about 120 million unique TCR beta sequences obtained from about 200 million T cells. In the later analysis, no new phenotypic data were used to find candidate immune exposures; instead, reliance was placed on TCR beta sequences and their occurrence across donors. Roughly 5 DR-DQ haplotypes were treated as single units for association and clustering because of strong linkage in the cohort. The study combined high-throughput TCR immunosequencing, statistical association of individual TCRs with disease status, and machine learning to predict cytomegalovirus infection status. Typing coverage varied by locus: roughly 629-630 donors for A, B, C, DRB1 and DQB1; more than 500 for DQA1; about 570 for DPA1; roughly 450 for DPB1. Besides the first cohort of roughly 660 subjects, a separate validation cohort made up of roughly 130 different subjects was used. Class I and class II HLA loci were covered by the typing at four-digit resolution. Every discovery cohort repertoire had been produced on one sequencing platform. The aim of the study was to test whether cataloging public T cell receptors could identify signatures of past pathogen exposure. Of the 300 to 500 genotyped donors, 75% to 85% were placed in the genetic ancestry cluster associated with self-reported Caucasian donors. Around 330 gigabases of sequencing data and roughly 80 million unique TCR sequences made up an early release that covered fewer than 650 HLA-typed donors. An earlier analysis of 450 to 750 of the donors used high-throughput TCR beta sequencing to judge whether each TCR beta V gene segment behaved as functional or pseudogenic. The study profiled the T cell repertoires of hundreds of subjects by immunosequencing and related them to cytomegalovirus serostatus. In a later analysis, previously published TCR beta repertoires from 550 to 750 donors were re-analyzed and high-resolution HLA genotyping was added so that TCR occurrence patterns could be studied. Donor age, sex, ethnicity and CMV serostatus were compiled together with the repertoire data. On average, roughly 240,000 unique TCR beta nucleotide sequences were sequenced per donor among a few hundred genotyped donors of the cohort, with around 19% of those sequences being non-productive. In a later genetic analysis, genome-wide SNP genotypes for about 65% of the roughly 670 donors were used, and that subset was treated as a discovery cohort. Results the study describes overall, beyond this receptor: Only TCR beta chains were sequenced in this cohort, and the absence of alpha or paired-chain data limited detectable features. A later analysis found that HLA-associated TCR beta chains were more clonally expanded and had lower generation probabilities than equally common non-associated chains. It was suggested by the authors that the approach could potentially be generalized to other disease states and immunological phenotypes. The sequencing pipeline was judged likely to have produced a cluster of highly shared sequence variants as a technical artifact. A few of the identified cytomegalovirus-associated TCR beta chains were confirmed in vitro to be specific for cytomegalovirus antigens. Correlated functional status among segregating V segments might reflect linkage disequilibrium, but an unknown experimental factor could not be ruled out. Because the 87-base-pair reads could not distinguish some IMGT-functional V segments, including TRBV6-2 and TRBV6-3, those segments were excluded. Roughly uniform sequencing depth across donors was assumed in presence/absence analyses, although this assumption may not hold. According to a later analysis, most CMV-associated TCR beta chains appeared to be HLA-restricted, and the HLA associations seemed to be driven largely by CMV exposure. A later genetic analysis reported fewer N-insertions in productive TCRs among donors in an Asian-associated ancestry cluster than the approximately 700-donor mean. A later genetic analysis associated a missense DCLRE1C variant with V-gene and J-gene trimming of TCR beta chains, and an independent cohort replicated the association. The classifier was reported to diagnose cytomegalovirus status with high specificity and sensitivity in both the original and validation cohorts. A further reported finding was that TCR beta sequences accurately predicted the HLA-A and HLA-B alleles for most subjects in the first cohort. Because counts were too low, roughly 17 rarely observed V segments, including chromosome 9 orphons, were left out of the earlier analysis of roughly 600 of the donors. The study gave a list of about 160 TCR beta chains associated with cytomegalovirus. At a false discovery rate of 0.05, a later analysis linked about 16,000 TCR beta sequences to specific HLA alleles. Most TCR sequences were observed very rarely across donors, whereas some public TCRs were present in many individuals. The only immune exposure information available for the cohort was CMV serostatus. Assigning TCR associations to individual alleles was difficult when HLA alleles, especially DR and DQ, strongly co-occurred. Broadly in line with IMGT annotations, most TCR beta V segments showed up in productive rearrangements about 90% or about 30% of the time in an earlier analysis of several hundred of the donors. Several of the top co-occurrence clusters appeared to be linked to parvovirus B19, influenza, CMV and Epstein-Barr virus, according to a later analysis. According to a later analysis, TCR association rates differed among HLA loci, with DRB1 alleles showing the most associated TCRs and HLA-C alleles showing the fewest. HLA typing was unavailable for some donors at each locus, so association tests used only the typed subset.

Receptors were amplified or captured by the immunoSEQ multiplex PCR assay. A mixture of 60 forward primers for TCR Vbeta segments and 13 reverse primers for TCR Jbeta segments was used in the multiplex PCR. Amplification of the CDR3 region of rearranged TCR beta genes was performed with a multiplex PCR assay on genomic DNA. The amplified TCR beta libraries were sequenced on the Illumina HiSeq System as 87-base-pair reads. Regarding the original processing steps: A later analysis tallied tens of millions of unique TCR beta chains across the approximately 670 repertoires, and around 10 million of those chains were shared by two or more donors. Raw reads were error-corrected and collapsed into unique sequences with a nearest-neighbor algorithm that merged closely related sequences to remove PCR and sequencing errors. Alignment of CDR3 sequences to IMGT reference sequences was used to assign V, D and J gene segments. For a sequence to be retained, at least a six-nucleotide match to both a V gene segment and a J gene segment was required. A rearrangement was called productive if the CDR3 had no stop codons and remained in frame with V and J, and every other rearrangement was called non-productive. Following IMGT convention, CDR3 was defined as the stretch from the second conserved V-encoded cysteine to the conserved J-encoded phenylalanine. The earlier analysis of some 540 of the donors excluded any sequence lacking an unambiguous match to a single V gene segment. An earlier analysis of some 610 of the donors called V segments functional above 56.7% productive rearrangements and segregating when the between-donor standard deviation exceeded 5%. A statistical classification framework was developed to diagnose cytomegalovirus status using the catalog of TCR beta chain sequences. In a later analysis, V and J genes were assigned by comparing TCR nucleotide sequences against IMGT/GENE-DB human TR gene sequences. Using the TCRdist pipeline, a later analysis assigned CDR3 sequences along with most-parsimonious VDJ recombination scenarios. In a later analysis, each TCR beta chain was defined by its CDR3 amino acid sequence together with its V-gene family, and reads lacking a unique V-gene family were excluded. As a way to deal with suspected cross-contamination and a sequencing artifact, a later analysis dropped 500 to 700 nucleotide sequences that were highly shared and had low generation probability. For each public chain, a later analysis derived a clonal expansion index from normalized ranks of inferred template counts within each repertoire. Generation probabilities in a later analysis came from a VDJ recombination model fitted to out-of-frame rearrangements, and those results were checked against IGoR. In a later analysis, TCR-TCR, TCR-HLA and TCR-CMV co-occurrence was scored with hypergeometric tests, and a repertoire-size bias correction was applied to TCR pairs. A later analysis estimated false discovery rates by permuting HLA or CMV assignments 20 times. In a later analysis, co-occurring TCRs were grouped with DBSCAN, and TCRdist sequence similarity was added when clustering was performed within HLA-allele-positive subsets. For co-occurrence clustering, repertoires with fewer than 30,000 or more than 120,000 public chains were excluded, along with a handful of repertoires with anomalous nucleotide sharing. TCRdb re-hosts the immuneACCESS table, in-frame sequences only. Its copies lack some clones; in the studies checked, an unresolved V gene accounts for under half of them, and the cause for the rest is not known. Clone size and V and J calls were adopted from that table, with D and trimming inferred from the DNA. This sample's table carries around 140,000 clones. 0.96% of the sample is in the top ten clones.

As to this clone: Its specific antigen is unknown.

The cohort was made up of under 800 healthy bone marrow donors. All cohort members were sampled while nominally healthy, although unrecorded immune exposures were likely present. The donor was CMV seronegative and belonged to the group of 350 or so seronegative cohort members. Each donor provided a peripheral blood sample, and peripheral blood mononuclear cells were used for TCR beta sequencing. The Qiagen DNeasy Blood Extraction Kit was used to extract genomic DNA from the blood cell samples. The cysteine opens and the phenylalanine closes a CDR3 of 16 amino acids. Of all the DNA, just the CDR3 is kept, 48 bases in frame from base 1. The CDR1 and CDR2 encoded by the germline V gene are SGHRS and YFSETQ. V has 4 bases trimmed and J has 0 bases trimmed; junction bases matching no gene number 9.

The sequencing input was PBMCs. The clonotype was recovered from a male donor in good health and CMV-seronegative. The sequence links TRBV5-1 to TRBJ1-2; 7 central nucleotides agree with TRBD1. The CDR3 protein: CASSARIGQANYGYTF. The DNA sequence reads TGCGCCAGCAGCGCCCGGATAGGACAGGCTAACTATGGCTACACCTTC.